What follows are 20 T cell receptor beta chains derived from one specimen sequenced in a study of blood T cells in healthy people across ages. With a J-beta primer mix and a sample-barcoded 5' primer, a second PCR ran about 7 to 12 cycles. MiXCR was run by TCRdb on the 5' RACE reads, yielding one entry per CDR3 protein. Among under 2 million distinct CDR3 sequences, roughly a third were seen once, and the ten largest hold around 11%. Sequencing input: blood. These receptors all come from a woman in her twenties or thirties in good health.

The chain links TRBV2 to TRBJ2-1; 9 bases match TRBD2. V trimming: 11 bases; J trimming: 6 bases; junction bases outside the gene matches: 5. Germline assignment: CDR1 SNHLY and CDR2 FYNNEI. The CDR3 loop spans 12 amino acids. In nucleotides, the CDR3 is TGTGCCGCGCGGGAGGGCCCCAATGAGCAGTTCTTC. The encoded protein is CAAREGPNEQFF.

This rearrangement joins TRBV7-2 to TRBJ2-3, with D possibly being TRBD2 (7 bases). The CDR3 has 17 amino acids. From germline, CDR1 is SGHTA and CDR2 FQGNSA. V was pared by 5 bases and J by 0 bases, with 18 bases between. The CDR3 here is CASSPRGRGGSTDTQYF. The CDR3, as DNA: TGTGCCAGCAGCCCGCGGGGAAGGGGGGGCAGCACAGATACGCAGTATTTT.

The CDR3 loop is CASSQEGPARELFF. The CDR3 coding sequence is TGCGCCAGCAGCCAAGAAGGGCCGGCCCGGGAGCTGTTTTTT. The rearrangement links TRBV4-1 to TRBJ2-2; D is unclear. The CDR3 is 14 residues long. Germline-derived CDR1 and CDR2 are MGHRA and YSYEKL. Trimming stripped 0 bases from V and 9 bases from J, with 11 bases between.

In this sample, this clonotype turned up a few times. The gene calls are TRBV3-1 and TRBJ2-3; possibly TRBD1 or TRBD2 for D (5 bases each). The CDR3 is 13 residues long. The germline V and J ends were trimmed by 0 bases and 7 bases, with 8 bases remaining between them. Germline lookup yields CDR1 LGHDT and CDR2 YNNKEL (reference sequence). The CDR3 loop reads CASSQDWGNTQYF. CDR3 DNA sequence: TGTGCCAGCAGCCAAGATTGGGGGAATACGCAGTATTTT.

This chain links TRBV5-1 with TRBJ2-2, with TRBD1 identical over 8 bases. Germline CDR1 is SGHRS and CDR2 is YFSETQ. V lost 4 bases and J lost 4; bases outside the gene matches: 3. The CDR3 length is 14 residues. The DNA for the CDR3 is TGCGCCAGCAGCACGACAGGGGTCACCGGGGAGCTGTTTTTT. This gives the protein CASSTTGVTGELFF.

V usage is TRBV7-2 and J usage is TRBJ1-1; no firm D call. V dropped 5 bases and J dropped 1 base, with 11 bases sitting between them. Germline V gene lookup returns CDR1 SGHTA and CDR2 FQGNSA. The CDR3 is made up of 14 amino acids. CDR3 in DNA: TGTGCCAGCAGCCTAATGTCGGGGAACACTGAAGCTTTCTTT. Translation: CASSLMSGNTEAFF.

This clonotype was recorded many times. Here the CDR3 DNA reads TGCACCACGAGCGGGAGCCGGGGAGAGACCCAGTACTTC. It specifies CTTSGSRGETQYF. V usage is TRBV20-1 and J usage is TRBJ2-5; TRBD2 agrees at 8 bases. CDR3 length: 13 residues. The V gene's germline CDR1 is DFQATT and CDR2 SNEGSKA (reference sequence).

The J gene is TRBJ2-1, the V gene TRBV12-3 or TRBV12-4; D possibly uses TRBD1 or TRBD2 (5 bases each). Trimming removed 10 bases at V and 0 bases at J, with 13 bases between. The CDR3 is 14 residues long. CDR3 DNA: TGTGCCATCCGGGACGTTAGCTCCTACAATGAGCAGTTCTTC. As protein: CAIRDVSSYNEQFF.

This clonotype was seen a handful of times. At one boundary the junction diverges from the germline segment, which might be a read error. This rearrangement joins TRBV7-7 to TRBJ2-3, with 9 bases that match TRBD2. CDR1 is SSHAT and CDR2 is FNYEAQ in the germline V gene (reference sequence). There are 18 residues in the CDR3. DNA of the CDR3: TGTACCAGCAGCTTAGGAAGTAGTAGCGGGGGAAGAACAGATACGCAGTATTTT. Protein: CTSSLGSSSGGRTDTQYF.

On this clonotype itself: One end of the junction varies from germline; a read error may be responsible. CDR3 in DNA: TGTGCCATCAGCGAGTGGACTAGCGGTTGGAATGAGCAGTTCTTC. Its protein is CAISEWTSGWNEQFF. The chain uses TRBV15 and TRBJ2-1, with TRBD2 matching over 10 bases. The CDR3 covers 15 residues. Germline loops: CDR1 LNHNV, CDR2 YYDKDF (reference sequence).

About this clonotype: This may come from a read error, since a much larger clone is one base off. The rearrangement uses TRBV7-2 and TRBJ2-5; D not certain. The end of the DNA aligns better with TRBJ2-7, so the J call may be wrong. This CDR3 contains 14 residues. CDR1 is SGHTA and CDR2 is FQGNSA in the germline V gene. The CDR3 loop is CASTTPEVSCEQYF. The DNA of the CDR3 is TGTGCCAGCACCACACCCGAGGTGTCCTGCGAGCAGTACTTC.

The CDR3 sequence is CSARDLPGAGVGDEQYF. The CDR3 region has the DNA TGCAGTGCTAGAGATCTCCCGGGAGCGGGAGTAGGTGACGAGCAGTACTTC. The chain couples TRBV20-1 to TRBJ2-7; 8 bases fit TRBD2. This CDR3 has 17 residues. Germline lookup yields CDR1 DFQATT and CDR2 SNEGSKA (reference sequence). The V segment lost 0 bases and the J segment 5 bases; nucleotides outside the gene matches: 15.

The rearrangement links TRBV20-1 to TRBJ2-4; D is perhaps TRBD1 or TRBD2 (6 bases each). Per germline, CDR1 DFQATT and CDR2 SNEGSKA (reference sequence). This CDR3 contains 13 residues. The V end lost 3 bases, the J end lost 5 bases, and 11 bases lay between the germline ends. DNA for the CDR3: TGCAGTGCTAGCGGGGGCGGGGAAAACATTCAGTACTTC. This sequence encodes CSASGGGENIQYF.

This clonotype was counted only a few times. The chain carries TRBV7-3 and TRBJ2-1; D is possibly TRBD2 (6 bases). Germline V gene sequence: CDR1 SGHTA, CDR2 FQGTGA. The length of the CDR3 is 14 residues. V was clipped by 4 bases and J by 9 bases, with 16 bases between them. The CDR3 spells CASSYGSHGSEQFF. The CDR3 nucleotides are TGTGCCAGCAGCTACGGTAGTCACGGGAGTGAGCAGTTCTTC.

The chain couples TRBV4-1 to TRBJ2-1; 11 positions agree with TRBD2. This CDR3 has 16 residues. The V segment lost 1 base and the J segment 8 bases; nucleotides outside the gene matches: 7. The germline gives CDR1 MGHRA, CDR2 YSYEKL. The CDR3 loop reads CASSQVLAGGRHEQFF. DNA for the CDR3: TGCGCCAGCAGCCAAGTTTTAGCGGGGGGGCGTCATGAGCAGTTCTTC.

CDR3 residues: CASSDPAGGVNEKLFF. The CDR3 DNA follows: TGTGCCAGCAGCGACCCGGCAGGGGGAGTTAATGAAAAACTGTTTTTT. The chain uses TRBV3-1 and TRBJ1-4, with 7 bases lining up with TRBD1. The CDR3 has 16 residues. Germline V gives CDR1 LGHDT, CDR2 YNNKEL (reference sequence). The V gene end was trimmed by 5 bases and the J gene end by 4 bases; junction bases not matched to a gene: 10.

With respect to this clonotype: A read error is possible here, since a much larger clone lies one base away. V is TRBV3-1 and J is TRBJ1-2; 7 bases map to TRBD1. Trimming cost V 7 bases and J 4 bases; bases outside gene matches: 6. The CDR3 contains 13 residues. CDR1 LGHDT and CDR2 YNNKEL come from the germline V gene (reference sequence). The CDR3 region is CASNTTGFYGYTF. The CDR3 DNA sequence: TGTGCCAGCAACACGACAGGGTTCTATGGCTACACCTTC.

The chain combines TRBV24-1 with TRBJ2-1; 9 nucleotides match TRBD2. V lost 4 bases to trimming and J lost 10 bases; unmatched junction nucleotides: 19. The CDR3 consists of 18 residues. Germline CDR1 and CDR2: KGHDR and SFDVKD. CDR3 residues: CATSEGSGRVFAQGEQFF. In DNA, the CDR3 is TGTGCCACCAGTGAGGGTAGCGGGAGAGTTTTCGCACAAGGGGAGCAGTTCTTC.

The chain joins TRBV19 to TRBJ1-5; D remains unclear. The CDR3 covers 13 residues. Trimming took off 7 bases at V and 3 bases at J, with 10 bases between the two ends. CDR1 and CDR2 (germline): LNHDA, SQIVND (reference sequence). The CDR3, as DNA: TGTGCCAGTAAAGAGTATAACAATCAGCCCCAGCATTTT. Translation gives CASKEYNNQPQHF.

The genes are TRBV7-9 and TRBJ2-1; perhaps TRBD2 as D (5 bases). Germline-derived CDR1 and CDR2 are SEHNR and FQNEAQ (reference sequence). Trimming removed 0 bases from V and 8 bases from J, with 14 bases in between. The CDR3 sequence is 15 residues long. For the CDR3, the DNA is TGTGCCAGCAGCTTAGCTAGGAGGAGTTCAGATGAGCAGTTCTTC. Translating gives CASSLARRSSDEQFF.